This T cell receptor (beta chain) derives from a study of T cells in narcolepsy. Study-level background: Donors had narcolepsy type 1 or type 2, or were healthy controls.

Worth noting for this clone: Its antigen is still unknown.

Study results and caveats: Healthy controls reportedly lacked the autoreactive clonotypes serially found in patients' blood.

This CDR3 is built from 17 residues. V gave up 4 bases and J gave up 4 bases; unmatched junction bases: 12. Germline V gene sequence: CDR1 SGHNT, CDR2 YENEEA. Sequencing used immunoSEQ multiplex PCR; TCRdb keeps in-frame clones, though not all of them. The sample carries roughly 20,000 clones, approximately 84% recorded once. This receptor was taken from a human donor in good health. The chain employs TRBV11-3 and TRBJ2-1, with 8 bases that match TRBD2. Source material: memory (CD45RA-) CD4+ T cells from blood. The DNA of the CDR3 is TGTGCCAGCAGCTCCCCTAGCGGGCGTGATATTTACAATGAGCAGTTCTTC. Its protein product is CASSSPSGRDIYNEQFF.